This TCR beta chain was observed in a study of T cells in pancreatic ductal adenocarcinoma. Clones were read by immunoSEQ multiplex PCR, and TCRdb kept only the in-frame ones, dropping some. The sample lists some 9,400 clones; under 70% were seen once. Selected pancreatic ductal adenocarcinoma patients had undergone surgery without neoadjuvant therapy. Study results and limitations: Blood clonality (roughly 0.075) did not differ significantly from tumor (about 0.12).

This CDR3 contains 13 residues. V was pared by 6 bases and J by 7 bases, with 18 bases between. CDR1 is SQVTM, CDR2 ANQGSEA, per germline. This clone is classed as medium-sized. Its antigen is not identified. Sequenced sample: pancreatic tumor tissue. This receptor was identified in a human donor with pancreatic ductal adenocarcinoma. The chain carries TRBV29-1 and TRBJ1-1; D is uncertain. The CDR3: CSVPKGPNGEAFF. The CDR3 nucleotides read TGCAGCGTCCCTAAGGGCCCGAACGGTGAAGCTTTCTTT.